These 8 T cell receptor beta chains were all obtained from the same sample, sequenced in a study of shared clonotypes between healthy human individuals. The method was immunoSEQ multiplex PCR; TCRdb's version includes in-frame clones alone and lacks a portion of them. The data hold 2.5 million or so clones, with just over 90% observed a single time. The sequenced sample was naive CD4+ T cells sorted from blood. Stated subset: CD45RA+ positively selected. The receptor source for this set is a man aged 18 to 29 in good health.

The chain is built from TRBV10-2 and TRBJ2-5; D gene ambiguous. This CDR3 is built from 14 residues. In germline, CDR1 is WSHSY, CDR2 SAAADI. Trimming pared 6 bases from V and 4 bases from J, leaving 15 bases between. This CDR3 is CASRSRPVPETQYF. Here the CDR3 DNA reads TGCGCCAGCAGGTCCCGTCCAGTACCAGAGACCCAGTACTTC.

V gene TRBV6-1 combines with J gene TRBJ1-2, with D possibly being TRBD1 (6 bases). This CDR3 has 14 residues. Per the germline V gene, CDR1 is MNHNS and CDR2 is SASEGT. The ends were cut back, 6 bases at V and 6 bases at J, with 17 bases in the middle. The CDR3 DNA reads TGTGCCAGCAGCCTAGGGGGGGGAAGGGATGGCTACACCTTC. This sequence encodes CASSLGGGRDGYTF.

The rearrangement uses TRBV11-1 and TRBJ1-1; D unclear. From germline, CDR1 is SGHAT and CDR2 FQDESV (reference sequence). CDR3 length equals 15 residues. V was cut by 1 base and J by 1 base, with 10 bases left in between. The CDR3, as DNA: TGTGCCAGCAGCTTAGATGGCCGGGCGAACACTGAAGCTTTCTTT. Protein product: CASSLDGRANTEAFF.

The V call is TRBV5-4, the J call TRBJ2-2; the D gene could be TRBD1 or TRBD2 (5 bases each). Trimming shortened V by 1 base and J by 3 bases, and 16 bases separated the two germline ends. CDR1 is SGHNT, CDR2 YYREEE, per germline (reference sequence). CDR3 size: 17 residues. DNA for the CDR3: TGTGCCAGCAGCTTGCTTCAGGGTGAGGGCGACACCGGGGAGCTGTTTTTT. Its protein is CASSLLQGEGDTGELFF.

A single count supports this clone. The chain employs TRBV4-1 and TRBJ1-1; possible D gene TRBD1, 6 bases. Trimming took off 0 bases at V and 8 bases at J, with 16 bases between the two ends. CDR3 size: 15 residues. CDR1 is MGHRA, CDR2 YSYEKL, per germline. The CDR3 DNA is TGCGCCAGCAGCCAAGATCGACAGGCCCAAGCAGAAGCTTTCTTT. This translates into CASSQDRQAQAEAFF.

This chain joins TRBV18 and TRBJ2-7; 8 nucleotides match TRBD1. The CDR3 sequence is 17 residues long. V dropped 1 base and J dropped 4; count of bases not matched to a gene: 12. Germline V gene sequence: CDR1 KGHSH, CDR2 LQKENI. CDR3 DNA: TGTGCCAGCTCACCACAAGAGACCGCGACAGGGGCTTACGAGCAGTACTTC. Amino acids: CASSPQETATGAYEQYF.

The genes are TRBV5-1 and TRBJ1-6; maybe TRBD1 (5 bases). This CDR3 spans 16 amino acids. Looked up from germline, CDR1 is SGHRS and CDR2 is YFSETQ. V shed 0 bases and J shed 5 bases, with 12 bases lying between them. Here the CDR3 reads CASSLGGTVNNSPLHF. The DNA of the CDR3 is TGCGCCAGCAGCTTGGGGGGGACCGTGAATAATTCACCCCTCCACTTT. The variable domain in full, with the rest retrieved from reference TRBV5-1 and TRBJ1-6, is KAGVTQTPRYLIKTRGQQVTLSCSPISGHRSVSWYQQTPGQGLQFLFEYFSETQRNKGNFPGRFSGRQFSNSRSEMNVSTLELGDSALYLCASSLGGTVNNSPLHFGNGTRLTVT.

CDR3 sequence: CASSEVGSGRYSYNEQFF. CDR3 in DNA: TGCGCCAGCAGTGAAGTCGGAAGCGGGAGGTACTCCTACAATGAGCAGTTCTTC. The chain uses TRBV10-2 and TRBJ2-1; the match to TRBD2 covers 9 bases. This CDR3 region has 18 residues. V shed 3 bases and J 0 bases; nucleotides not matched to a gene: 9. Per germline, CDR1 WSHSY and CDR2 SAAADI.